These T cell receptor beta chains were read from a single sample in a study of OX40 agonist ivuxolimab in advanced cancers. Clones were sequenced by immunoSEQ multiplex PCR, and TCRdb holds only the in-frame ones, with some missing. The table shows some 69,000 clones, with approximately 86% occurring only once. This specimen consisted of CD4+ or CD8+ T cells sorted from blood, obtained in a trial of the OX40 agonist ivuxolimab. These receptor sequences come from an adult with an advanced solid tumor such as melanoma, head and neck, liver or kidney cancer. Each CDR3 is given with its conserved first and last residue.

j_call v_call cdr3_aa
TRBJ2-1 TRBV6-1 CASSDLGGGSSSYNEQFF
TRBJ1-5 TRBV15 CATSRDSSGQPQHF
TRBJ2-5 TRBV28 CASIERGAPEETQYF
TRBJ1-3 TRBV6-1 CASSIGNTIYF
TRBJ1-2 TRBV10-2 CASSDTGSVGGYTF
TRBJ2-5 TRBV7-9 CASSSGRDTFQETQYF
TRBJ2-7 TRBV4-2 CASSPIAGGGEQYF
TRBJ2-7 TRBV6-1 CASSSPGGYSYEQYF
TRBJ1-3 TRBV4-1 CASSQEWDRSGNTIYF
TRBJ1-4 TRBV7-8 CASSLGQINEKLFF
TRBJ1-6 TRBV1 CTSSQAGEKGSPLHF